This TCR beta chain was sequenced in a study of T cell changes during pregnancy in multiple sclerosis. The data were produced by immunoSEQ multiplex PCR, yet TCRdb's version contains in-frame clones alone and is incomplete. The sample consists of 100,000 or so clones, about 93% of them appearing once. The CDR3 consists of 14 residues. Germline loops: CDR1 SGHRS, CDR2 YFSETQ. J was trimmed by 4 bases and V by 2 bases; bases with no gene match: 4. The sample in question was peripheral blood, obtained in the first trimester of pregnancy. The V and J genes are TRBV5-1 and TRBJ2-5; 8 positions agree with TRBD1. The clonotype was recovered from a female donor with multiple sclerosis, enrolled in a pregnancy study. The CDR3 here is CASSLQTGVETQYF. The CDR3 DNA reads TGCGCCAGCAGCTTACAGACAGGGGTAGAGACCCAGTACTTC.